Listed below are T cell receptor beta chains from one sample, sequenced in a study of T cell repertoires and HLA-DP antigens. These TCRs are of unknown antigen specificity. Assay used: immunoSEQ multiplex PCR; TCRdb lists only in-frame clones, some missing. This sample carries approximately 86,000 clones, about 89% of them seen once, and the ten largest clones take about 1.5%. Sequencing input: CD4+ T cells from PBMCs. Source of these receptors: a man aged 50 or older in good health and CMV-seronegative. Each CDR3 is given with its conserved first and last residue. Each record gives: D gene, clone size, V gene, J gene, CDR3 protein, CDR3 DNA. D genes are given only for firm matches. The size of a clone is reported for some rows only, either as once, few or many, or as a class for expanded clones.

>NA|NA|TRBV30|TRBJ1-3
CAWSAGWSSGNTIYF
TGTGCCTGGAGCGCGGGGTGGAGCTCTGGAAACACCATATATTTT
>TRBD1|NA|TRBV7-8|TRBJ2-7
CASSLGQGIYEQYF
TGTGCCAGCAGCTTGGGACAGGGTATCTACGAGCAGTACTTC
>TRBD1|few|TRBV9|TRBJ2-3
CASSVGQGPDGADTQYF
TGTGCCAGCAGCGTAGGACAGGGCCCCGATGGGGCAGATACGCAGTATTTT
>NA|NA|TRBV11-1|TRBJ1-1
CASKKGQQNTEAFF
TGTGCCAGCAAGAAGGGACAACAGAACACTGAAGCTTTCTTT
>TRBD1|NA|TRBV5-1|TRBJ2-3
CASSYRPGQGPDTQYF
TGCGCCAGCAGCTACCGACCGGGACAGGGGCCAGATACGCAGTATTTT
>NA|NA|TRBV7-2|TRBJ1-3
CASSLPGGATGNTIYF
TGTGCCAGCAGCTTACCGGGGGGCGCGACGGGAAACACCATATATTTT
>TRBD1|NA|TRBV5-1|TRBJ2-6
CASSLTGGSGANVLTF
TGCGCCAGCAGCTTGACAGGGGGCTCTGGGGCCAACGTCCTGACTTTC
>NA|NA|TRBV2|TRBJ1-2
CASSVQMTGYGYTF
TGTGCCAGCAGTGTTCAAATGACGGGATATGGCTACACCTTC
>NA|NA|TRBV6-5|TRBJ1-5
CASSYGPQGFNQPQHF
TGTGCCAGCAGTTACGGGCCACAGGGATTCAATCAGCCCCAGCATTTT
>NA|NA|TRBV6-1|TRBJ2-7
CASSETTGEYF
TGTGCCAGCAGTGAAACGACGGGGGAGTACTTC
>NA|NA|TRBV18|TRBJ1-4
CASSPGPNNEKLFF
TGTGCCAGCTCACCAGGACCGAATAATGAAAAACTGTTTTTT
>TRBD2|NA|TRBV5-1|TRBJ2-2
CASSLPSGNTGELFF
TGCGCCAGCAGCTTGCCTAGCGGAAACACCGGGGAGCTGTTTTTT
>NA|once|TRBV9|TRBJ2-6
CASSAGDSASNVLTF
TGTGCCAGCAGCGCGGGTGACAGTGCTTCCAACGTCCTGACTTTC
>TRBD2|NA|TRBV2|TRBJ2-3
CASQGLAKTDTQYF
TGTGCCAGCCAAGGACTAGCGAAAACAGATACGCAGTATTTT
>NA|NA|TRBV11-2|TRBJ2-1
CASSFMNEQFF
TGTGCCAGCAGCTTCATGAATGAGCAGTTCTTC
>NA|NA|TRBV28|TRBJ1-4
CASSLYSGNEKLFF
TGTGCCAGCAGTTTATATTCCGGGAATGAAAAACTGTTTTTT
>NA|NA|TRBV12-5|TRBJ1-1
CASGARPGGTEAFF
TGTGCTAGTGGTGCGCGACCGGGAGGCACTGAAGCTTTCTTT
>NA|NA|TRBV6-6|TRBJ2-5
CASSYSTRRETQYF
TGTGCCAGCAGTTACTCGACAAGGCGGGAGACCCAGTACTTC